The 11 T cell receptor beta chains listed next were all sequenced from one sample in a study of blood T cells in healthy people across ages. A sample-barcoded 5' primer and a J-beta primer mix were used in a second PCR of roughly 6 to 12 cycles. TCRdb independently ran MiXCR on the 5' RACE reads; one entry per CDR3 protein. Of roughly 1,800,000 distinct CDR3 sequences in the sample, 40% to 55% are singletons; the top ten hold approximately 2.1%. Material for sequencing was blood. These receptors were taken from a middle-aged woman in good health.

Notes on this clonotype: A clone one base away is much larger, so this may be a read error. J is TRBJ2-3 and V is TRBV7-8; 7 bases fit TRBD2. CDR1 and CDR2 from the germline V gene are SGHVS and FQNEAQ. J was trimmed by 2 bases and V by 7 bases; bases with no gene match: 12. The CDR3 is 16 residues long. CDR3: CASTIRGAGDTDTQYF. The DNA of the CDR3 is TGTGCCAGCACTATTAGAGGGGCGGGGGACACAGATACGCAGTATTTT.

The rearrangement uses TRBV20-1 and TRBJ2-3; 11 nucleotides match TRBD2. CDR1 DFQATT and CDR2 SNEGSKA come from the germline V gene (reference sequence). The CDR3 contains 16 residues. Trimming cost V 5 bases and J 5 bases; bases outside gene matches: 12. The CDR3, as DNA: TGCAGTGCTGGAAGAGTAGCGGGGGGGCAACAAGATACGCAGTATTTT. Protein product: CSAGRVAGGQQDTQYF.

The rearrangement links TRBV29-1 to TRBJ2-7, with a weak D call TRBD1 (6 bases). The closer fit of TRBJ2-5 to the DNA end suggests the J call may be wrong. The CDR3 loop spans 17 amino acids. Germline-derived CDR1 and CDR2 are SQVTM and ANQGSEA. The chain's CDR3 is CSVEDQGQGRPAETQYF. The CDR3 DNA reads TGCAGCGTTGAAGACCAGGGGCAGGGCAGGCCGGCAGAGACCCAGTACTTC.

This clonotype was counted only a few times. The V and J genes are TRBV28 and TRBJ2-5; D possibly corresponds to TRBD2 (5 bases). This CDR3 is 18 amino acids long. Between the trimmed V and J ends, which lost 3 bases and 2 bases, there was a span of 22 bases. CDR1 MDHEN and CDR2 SYDVKM come from the germline V gene. The CDR3 DNA follows: TGTGCCAGCAGTTTTGTGCTCTCCGGGGTCTCGGGGCAAGAGACCCAGTACTTC. This translates into CASSFVLSGVSGQETQYF. The full variable domain, completed using reference TRBV28 and TRBJ2-5, is DVKVTQSSRYLVKRTGEKVFLECVQDMDHENMFWYRQDPGLGLRLIYFSYDVKMKEKGDIPEGYSVSREKKERFSLILESASTNQTSMYLCASSFVLSGVSGQETQYFGPGTRLLVL.

The sample holds a few counts of this clonotype. This chain joins TRBV7-2 and TRBJ2-3; D unclear. The CDR3 spans 14 residues. Per germline, CDR1 SGHTA and CDR2 FQGNSA. The V end was cut by 1 base, the J end by 4 bases, with 9 bases between. The CDR3 loop reads CASSLEDQADTQYF. The CDR3 DNA follows: TGTGCCAGCAGCTTAGAGGATCAGGCAGATACGCAGTATTTT.

The chain couples TRBV12-3 or TRBV12-4 to TRBJ2-1; D gene ambiguous. The CDR3 is 13 amino acids. With 6 bases removed from V and 8 bases from J, the gap between germline ends came to 14 bases. CDR3 nucleotide sequence: TGTGCCAGCAGACAATATACTAACGATGAGCAGTTCTTC. Protein sequence: CASRQYTNDEQFF.

This chain links TRBV6-5 with TRBJ1-2, with D unclear. The CDR3 spans 14 residues. V was clipped by 7 bases and J by 4 bases, with 16 bases between them. CDR1 is MNHEY, CDR2 SVGAGI, per germline. The CDR3 DNA reads TGTGCCAGCAAAATAGATTCTCTCTTCTATGGCTACACCTTC. Translation: CASKIDSLFYGYTF.

This clonotype was observed a few times. J is TRBJ2-7 and V is TRBV28; 7 bases map to TRBD1. This CDR3 region has 15 residues. V lost 2 bases to trimming and J lost 5 bases; unmatched junction nucleotides: 9. The germline gives CDR1 MDHEN, CDR2 SYDVKM. The CDR3 loop reads CASSLRTGAINEQYF. The CDR3, as DNA: TGTGCCAGCAGTTTAAGAACAGGGGCCATTAACGAGCAGTACTTC.

The genes are TRBV15 and TRBJ2-1, with D possibly being TRBD2 (5 bases). The CDR3 is 15 residues long. Per the germline V gene, CDR1 is LNHNV and CDR2 is YYDKDF (reference sequence). Trimming shortened V by 5 bases and J by 12 bases, and 23 bases separated the two germline ends. CDR3 in DNA: TGTGCCACCAGCCCTGCTGGACTCCTCGGTTGGAGGCAGTTCTTC. As protein: CATSPAGLLGWRQFF.

This clonotype was picked up a small number of times. The chain carries TRBV4-3 and TRBJ1-2, with no clear D. The germline V gene has CDR1 LGHNA and CDR2 YSLEER. CDR3 length: 15 residues. Trimming took 0 bases from V and 0 from J, leaving 8 bases between them. CDR3 loop: CASSQDRHTNYGYTF. As DNA, the CDR3 is TGCGCCAGCAGCCAAGATCGGCACACTAACTATGGCTACACCTTC.

The chain joins TRBV27 to TRBJ2-7, with 10 bases matching TRBD2. CDR1 MNHEY and CDR2 SMNVEV come from the germline V gene (reference sequence). The CDR3 sequence is 17 residues long. The V segment lost 5 bases and the J segment 3 bases; nucleotides outside the gene matches: 13. Here the CDR3 reads CASSPPNSGGTLYEQYF. CDR3 bases: TGTGCCAGCAGTCCGCCCAATAGCGGGGGGACGCTCTACGAGCAGTACTTC.